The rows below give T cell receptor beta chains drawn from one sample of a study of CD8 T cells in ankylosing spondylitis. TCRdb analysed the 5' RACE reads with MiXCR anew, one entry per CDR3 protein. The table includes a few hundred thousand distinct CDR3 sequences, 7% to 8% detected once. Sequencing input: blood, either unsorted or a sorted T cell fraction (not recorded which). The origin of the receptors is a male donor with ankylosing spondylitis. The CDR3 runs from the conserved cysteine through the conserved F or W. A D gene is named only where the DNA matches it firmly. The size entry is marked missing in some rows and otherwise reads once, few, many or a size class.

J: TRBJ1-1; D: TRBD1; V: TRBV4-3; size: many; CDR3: CASSQPQGAGTEAFF; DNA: TGCGCCAGCAGCCAGCCGCAGGGGGCCGGCACTGAAGCTTTCTTT
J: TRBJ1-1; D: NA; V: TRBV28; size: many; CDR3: CASSRLRKRVEAFF; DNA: TGTGCCAGCAGTCGACTTAGAAAAAGGGTTGAAGCTTTCTTT
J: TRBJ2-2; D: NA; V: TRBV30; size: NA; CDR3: CAWSVPGQTTGELFF; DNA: TGTGCCTGGAGTGTACCCGGGCAGACCACCGGGGAGCTGTTTTTT
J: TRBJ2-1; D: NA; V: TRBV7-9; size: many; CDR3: CASSLATRYNEQFF; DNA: TGTGCCAGCAGCTTGGCCACCCGATACAATGAGCAGTTCTTC
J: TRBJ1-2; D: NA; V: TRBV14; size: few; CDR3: CASSFKVNYGYTF; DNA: TGTGCCAGCAGCTTTAAGGTTAACTATGGCTACACCTTC
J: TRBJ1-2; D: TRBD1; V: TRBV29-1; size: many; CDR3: CSVEDRTGGGYTF; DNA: TGCAGCGTTGAAGATCGGACAGGGGGTGGCTACACCTTC
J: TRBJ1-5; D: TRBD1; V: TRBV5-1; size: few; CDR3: CASSLAGQGTQPQHF; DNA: TGCGCCAGCAGCTTGGCAGGACAGGGAACTCAGCCCCAGCATTTT
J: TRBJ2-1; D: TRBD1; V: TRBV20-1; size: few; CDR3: CSAPWTGAPYNEQFF; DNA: TGCAGTGCTCCATGGACAGGGGCACCCTACAATGAGCAGTTCTTC
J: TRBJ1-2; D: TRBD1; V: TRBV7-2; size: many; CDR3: CASSLIDRAYGYTF; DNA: TGTGCCAGCAGCTTAATCGACAGGGCCTATGGCTACACCTTC
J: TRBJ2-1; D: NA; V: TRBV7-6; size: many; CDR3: CASSLSHEQFF; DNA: TGTGCCAGCAGCTTATCCCATGAGCAGTTCTTC
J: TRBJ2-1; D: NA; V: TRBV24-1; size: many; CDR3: CATSDPRDFPYNEQFF; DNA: TGTGCCACCAGTGATCCACGGGACTTTCCTTACAATGAGCAGTTCTTC
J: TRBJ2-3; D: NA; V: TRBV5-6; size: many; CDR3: CASSLNRDLDTQYF; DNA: TGTGCCAGCAGCTTAAACAGGGACCTAGATACGCAGTATTTT
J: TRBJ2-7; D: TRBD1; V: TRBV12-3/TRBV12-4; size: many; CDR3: CASSGTAAYEQYF; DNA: TGTGCCAGCAGTGGGACAGCAGCCTACGAGCAGTACTTC
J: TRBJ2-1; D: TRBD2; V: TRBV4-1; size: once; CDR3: CDSSPSGSSYNEQFF; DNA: TGCGACAGCAGCCCTAGCGGGAGCTCCTACAATGAGCAGTTCTTC
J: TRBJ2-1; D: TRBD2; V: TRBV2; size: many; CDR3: CASSARAGGRMNEQFF; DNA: TGTGCCAGCAGTGCGAGAGCGGGGGGGCGGATGAATGAGCAGTTCTTC
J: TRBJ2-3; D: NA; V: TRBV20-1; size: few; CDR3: CSARPYGGPWPSTDTQYF; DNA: TGCAGTGCTAGACCCTATGGAGGGCCCTGGCCTAGCACAGATACGCAGTATTTT
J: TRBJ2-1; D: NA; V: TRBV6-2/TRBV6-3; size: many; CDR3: CASTLLGEQFF; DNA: TGTGCCAGCACCTTACTTGGTGAGCAGTTCTTC
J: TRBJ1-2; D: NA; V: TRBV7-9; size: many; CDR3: CASSLAGAPYGYTF; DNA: TGTGCCAGCAGCTTAGCGGGGGCTCCCTATGGCTACACCTTC
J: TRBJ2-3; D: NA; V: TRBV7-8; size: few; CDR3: CASSYMGPSPDTQYF; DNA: TGTGCCAGCAGCTATATGGGACCTTCTCCAGATACGCAGTATTTT
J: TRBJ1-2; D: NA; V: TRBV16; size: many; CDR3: CASSLGTQGGYTF; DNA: TGTGCCAGCAGCCTCGGGACCCAAGGGGGCTACACCTTC
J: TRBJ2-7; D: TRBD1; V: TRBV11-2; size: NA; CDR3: CASSWPGQGPYEQYF; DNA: TGTGCCAGCAGCTGGCCGGGACAGGGACCCTACGAGCAGTACTTC
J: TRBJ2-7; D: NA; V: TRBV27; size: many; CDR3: CATDYEQYF; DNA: TGTGCCACCGACTACGAGCAGTACTTC
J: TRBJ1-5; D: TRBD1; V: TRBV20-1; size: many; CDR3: CSARSIRGQSNQPQHF; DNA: TGCAGTGCTAGGTCGATTCGGGGACAGAGCAATCAGCCCCAGCATTTT
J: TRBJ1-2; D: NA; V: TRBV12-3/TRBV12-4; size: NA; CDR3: CASFGVGFGYTF; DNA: TGTGCCAGCTTCGGTGTAGGGTTCGGCTACACCTTC
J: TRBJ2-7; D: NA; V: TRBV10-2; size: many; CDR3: CASGVTGSTYEQYF; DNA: TGCGCCAGCGGAGTGACGGGGTCGACCTACGAGCAGTACTTC
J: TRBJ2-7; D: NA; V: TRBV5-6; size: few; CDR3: CASSVPYYEQYF; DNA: TGTGCCAGCAGCGTACCCTACTACGAGCAGTACTTC
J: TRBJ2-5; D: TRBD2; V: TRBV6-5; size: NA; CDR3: CASSSSGTSGYITQYF; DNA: TGTGCCAGCAGTTCCAGCGGGACTAGCGGATATATAACCCAGTACTTC
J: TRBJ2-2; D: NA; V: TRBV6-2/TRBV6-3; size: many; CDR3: CASSWSKVTGELFF; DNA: TGTGCCAGCAGTTGGTCAAAGGTTACCGGGGAGCTGTTTTTT
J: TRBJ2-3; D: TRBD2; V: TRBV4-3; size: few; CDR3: CASSQDGRGGEADTQYF; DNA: TGCGCCAGCAGCCAAGATGGCCGGGGGGGGGAGGCAGATACGCAGTATTTT
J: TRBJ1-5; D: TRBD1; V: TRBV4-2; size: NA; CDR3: CASSLDRAQPQHF; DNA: TGTGCCAGCAGCCTCGACAGGGCCCAGCCCCAGCATTTT
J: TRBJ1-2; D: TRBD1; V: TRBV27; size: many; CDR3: CASGQGATYGYTF; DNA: TGTGCCAGCGGACAGGGGGCGACCTATGGCTACACCTTC
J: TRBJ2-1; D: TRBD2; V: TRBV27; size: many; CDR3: CASTSGIEQFF; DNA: TGTGCCAGCACTAGCGGGATAGAGCAGTTCTTC
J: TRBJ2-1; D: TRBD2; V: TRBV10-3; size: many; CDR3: CATTSGGYNEQFF; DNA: TGTGCCACCACTAGCGGGGGTTACAATGAGCAGTTCTTC
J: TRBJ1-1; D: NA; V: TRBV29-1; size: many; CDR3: CSVEGRAEAFF; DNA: TGCAGCGTTGAGGGGAGGGCCGAAGCTTTCTTT
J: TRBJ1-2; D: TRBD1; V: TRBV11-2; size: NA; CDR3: CASSLDLGQGAGDYGYTF; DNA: TGTGCCAGCAGCTTAGATCTGGGCCAGGGGGCCGGGGACTATGGCTACACCTTC
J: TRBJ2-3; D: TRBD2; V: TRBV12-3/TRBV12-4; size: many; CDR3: CASTIAGGTQYF; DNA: TGTGCCAGCACCATAGCGGGTGGTACGCAGTATTTT
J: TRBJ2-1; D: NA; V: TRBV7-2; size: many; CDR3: CASSPGTEPYNEQFF; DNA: TGTGCCAGCAGCCCAGGGACCGAGCCTTACAATGAGCAGTTCTTC
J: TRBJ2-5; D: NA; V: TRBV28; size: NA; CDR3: CARRRVHRETQYF; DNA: TGTGCCAGAAGACGGGTCCACCGGGAGACCCAGTACTTT
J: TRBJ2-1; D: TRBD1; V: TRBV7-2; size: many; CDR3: CASSKGQGIYNEQFF; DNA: TGTGCCAGCAGCAAAGGACAGGGAATTTACAATGAGCAGTTCTTC
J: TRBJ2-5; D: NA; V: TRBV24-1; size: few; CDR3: CATSGGGARETQYF; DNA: TGTGCCACAAGTGGGGGGGGGGCTCGAGAGACCCAGTACTTC
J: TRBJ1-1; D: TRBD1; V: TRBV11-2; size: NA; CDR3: CASSTRDRGLLEAFF; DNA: TGTGCCAGCAGCACTCGGGACAGGGGATTACTTGAAGCTTTCTTT
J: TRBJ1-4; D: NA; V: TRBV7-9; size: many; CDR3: CASSPTNEKLFF; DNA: TGTGCCAGCAGCCCAACTAATGAAAAACTGTTTTTT
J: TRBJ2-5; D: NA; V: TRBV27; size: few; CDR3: CASSPNWAQYF; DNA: TGTGCCAGCAGTCCAAATTGGGCCCAGTACTTC
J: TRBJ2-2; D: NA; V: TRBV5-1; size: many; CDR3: CASSFRDGARTGELFF; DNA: TGCGCCAGCAGCTTCCGGGACGGGGCTAGGACCGGGGAGCTGTTTTTT
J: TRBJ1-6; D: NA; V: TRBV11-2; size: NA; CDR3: CASSFRGTYNSPLHF; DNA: TGTGCCAGCAGCTTTAGAGGGACCTATAATTCACCCCTCCACTTT
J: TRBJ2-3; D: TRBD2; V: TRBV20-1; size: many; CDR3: CSAREPSGRTDTQYF; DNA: TGCAGTGCTAGAGAGCCTAGCGGTCGCACAGATACGCAGTATTTT
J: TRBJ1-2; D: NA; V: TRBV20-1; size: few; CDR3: CSARDRGGASNYGYTF; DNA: TGCAGTGCTAGAGATAGGGGGGGCGCCTCTAACTATGGCTACACCTTC
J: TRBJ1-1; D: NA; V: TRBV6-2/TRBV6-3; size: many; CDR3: CASSPDITEAFF; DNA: TGTGCCAGCAGCCCGGACATCACTGAAGCTTTCTTT